This TCR beta chain was captured by sequencing in a study of monozygotic twins with inflammatory bowel disease. Study-level findings and limits: Whereas healthy co-twins had higher TCRbeta diversity (inverse Simpson), IBD patients had lower diversity.

One entry per CDR3 protein, without DNA, is what TCRdb gives after re-calling the 5' RACE reads. The sample table sets out around 380,000 distinct CDR3 sequences. A note on this clonotype: Its antigen is as yet unknown.

There are 12 residues in the CDR3. Germline loops: CDR1 DFQATT, CDR2 SNEGSKA (reference sequence). The TCR sequence derives from a human donor with ulcerative colitis or Crohn's disease, or a healthy co-twin of an affected twin (not recorded which). Sequenced material: blood. J is TRBJ1-2 and V is TRBV20-1. The CDR3 sequence is CSASPRREGYTF.